Shown below are 18 T cell receptor beta chains from a single sample sequenced in a study of T cells after yellow fever vaccination. TCRdb re-analysed the 5' RACE reads in MiXCR, keeping a single row per CDR3 protein. Of some 600,000 distinct CDR3 sequences detected, roughly a sixth appear once; the ten largest clones hold roughly a sixth. The sample here was PBMCs, taken about 5 days after the first yellow fever vaccination. These receptors were obtained from a man aged 18 to 29 who received the YFV17D yellow fever vaccine.

The V and J genes are TRBV18 and TRBJ2-5, with no clear D. The CDR3 loop spans 13 amino acids. Between the trimmed V and J ends, which lost 2 bases and 4 bases, there was a span of 8 bases. Looked up from germline, CDR1 is KGHSH and CDR2 is LQKENI. The CDR3 spells CASSPSNPETQYF. The CDR3 coding sequence is TGTGCCAGCTCACCATCAAACCCAGAGACCCAGTACTTC.

The chain carries TRBV20-1 and TRBJ2-1; D possibly corresponds to TRBD2 (6 bases). CDR3 length equals 16 residues. V dropped 0 bases and J dropped 0 bases, with 12 bases sitting between them. Germline values: CDR1 DFQATT, CDR2 SNEGSKA (reference sequence). CDR3 residues: CSARERGLYSYNEQFF. CDR3 nucleotides: TGCAGTGCTAGAGAAAGGGGACTTTACTCCTACAATGAGCAGTTCTTC.

The chain links TRBV6-1 to TRBJ2-3, with TRBD2 matching over 10 bases. Germline assignment: CDR1 MNHNS and CDR2 SASEGT. Germline trimming cut 4 bases from V and 1 base from J; bases unmatched to any gene: 8. The CDR3 runs 17 residues. The CDR3 here is CASSAQTGTSGTDTQYF. CDR3 nucleotides: TGTGCCAGCAGTGCGCAAACCGGGACTAGCGGCACAGATACGCAGTATTTT.

V usage is TRBV15 and J usage is TRBJ1-4, with D possibly matching TRBD1 (6 bases). V gave up 1 base and J gave up 4 bases, with 13 bases separating them. The V gene's germline CDR1 is LNHNV and CDR2 YYDKDF (reference sequence). The CDR3 has 16 residues. CDR3 protein: CATSRGRTAINEKLFF. The CDR3 nucleotides read TGTGCCACCAGCAGAGGCAGGACAGCGATTAATGAAAAACTGTTTTTT.

This clonotype occurred many times. This chain joins TRBV12-3 or TRBV12-4 and TRBJ1-4, with 8 bases lining up with TRBD1. V lost 6 bases to trimming and J lost 1 base; unmatched junction nucleotides: 4. The CDR3 is 15 residues long. As DNA, the CDR3 is TGTGCCAGCAGCTTCGGGACAGGAACTAATGAAAAACTGTTTTTT. It encodes CASSFGTGTNEKLFF.

This clonotype was picked up a small number of times. The genes are TRBV5-1 and TRBJ2-5; D ambiguous. This CDR3 has 15 residues. Germline CDR1 SGHRS, CDR2 YFSETQ. Trimming left V 0 bases short and J 2 bases short, with 11 bases between. In DNA form, the CDR3 reads TGCGCCAGCAGCTTGGAAAGACGGTTACAAGAGACCCAGTACTTC. It yields the protein CASSLERRLQETQYF.

The V call is TRBV29-1, the J call TRBJ2-3; D is perhaps TRBD1 or TRBD2 (6 bases each). CDR1 is SQVTM, CDR2 ANQGSEA, per germline. The CDR3 is 13 amino acids. V was shortened by 7 bases and J by 3 bases, with 14 bases between the two germline ends. CDR3 in amino acids: CSERGDGTDTQYF. As DNA, the CDR3 is TGCAGCGAAAGGGGGGACGGAACAGATACGCAGTATTTT.

This chain connects TRBV11-2 to TRBJ2-7, with D perhaps matching TRBD2 (5 bases). Germline V gene lookup returns CDR1 SGHAT and CDR2 FQNNGV. This CDR3 spans 13 amino acids. The ends were cut back, 6 bases at V and 4 bases at J, with 13 bases in the middle. The CDR3 DNA sequence: TGTGCCAGCAGTCTCCGGGGAGAGTACGAGCAGTACGTC. It specifies CASSLRGEYEQYV.

This clonotype was found a few times. The chain joins TRBV2 to TRBJ2-3, with unresolved D. V was cut by 5 bases and J by 0 bases, with 9 bases left in between. The CDR3 totals 14 residues. Germline V gene lookup returns CDR1 SNHLY and CDR2 FYNNEI. The CDR3 spells CASSPITSTDTQYF. CDR3 sequence (DNA): TGTGCCAGCAGTCCGATCACTAGCACAGATACGCAGTATTTT.

In its sample, this clonotype was seen a few times. The chain employs TRBV6-5 and TRBJ2-3; D may be TRBD1 (7 bases). CDR1 and CDR2 (germline): MNHEY, SVGAGI. This CDR3 comprises 16 residues. V lost 2 bases, J lost 5 bases, and 17 bases lay in between. CDR3 DNA sequence: TGTGCCAGCAGTTACAAGGCAGGGGGAGGTGGAGATACGCAGTATTTT. It translates to CASSYKAGGGGDTQYF.

This clonotype has a handful of counts. The chain employs TRBV6-5 and TRBJ2-7; 7 nucleotides match TRBD1. In germline, CDR1 is MNHEY, CDR2 SVGAGI. Trimming took 4 bases from V and 5 from J; bases not matched to a gene: 8. CDR3 size: 14 residues. The CDR3 bases are TGTGCCAGCAGTTCACAGGGGAATCAAGACGAGCAGTACTTC. This sequence encodes CASSSQGNQDEQYF.

V is TRBV11-2 and J is TRBJ2-1, with D possibly matching TRBD2 (6 bases). Between the trimmed V and J ends, which lost 6 bases and 8 bases, there was a span of 20 bases. Germline CDR1 is SGHAT and CDR2 is FQNNGV. This CDR3 spans 15 amino acids. The DNA for the CDR3 is TGTGCCAGCAGACATATCCGCGGGACTCTGGATGAGCAGTTCTTC. Encoded protein: CASRHIRGTLDEQFF.

In this sample, this clonotype turned up a few times. In nucleotides, the CDR3 is TGCGCCAGCAGCAACTCAGGAGGCCGGCAGCCCGGGGCAGATACGCAGTATTTT. Translation gives CASSNSGGRQPGADTQYF. The rearrangement joins TRBV5-1 to TRBJ2-3; maybe TRBD2 (5 bases). From germline, CDR1 is SGHRS and CDR2 YFSETQ. Trimming took 4 bases from V and 4 from J, leaving 25 bases between them. The CDR3 runs to 18 residues. Together with reference TRBV5-1 and TRBJ2-3, the CDR3 gives the full variable domain: KAGVTQTPRYLIKTRGQQVTLSCSPISGHRSVSWYQQTPGQGLQFLFEYFSETQRNKGNFPGRFSGRQFSNSRSEMNVSTLELGDSALYLCASSNSGGRQPGADTQYFGPGTRLTVL.

This clonotype was seen a few times. The chain couples TRBV3-1 to TRBJ2-1, with 7 nucleotides matching TRBD1. The V segment lost 6 bases and the J segment 12 bases; nucleotides outside the gene matches: 11. This CDR3 spans 13 amino acids. CDR1 is LGHDT and CDR2 is YNNKEL in the germline V gene (reference sequence). CDR3 bases: TGTGCCAGCAGTCCCGAGGGGGCCCGGCTGCAGTTCTTC. It specifies CASSPEGARLQFF.

This clonotype was detected many times. The chain links TRBV5-6 to TRBJ1-1; D ambiguous. The CDR3 is 11 amino acids. V dropped 4 bases and J dropped 5 bases, with 6 bases sitting between them. CDR1 is SGHDT and CDR2 is YYEEEE in the germline V gene. CDR3 region: CASSLMTEAFF. CDR3 in DNA: TGTGCCAGCAGCCTAATGACTGAAGCTTTCTTT.

There are a few counts of this clonotype. The DNA for the CDR3 is TGTGCCATCAGTGAGGGACAGGGGGACTACAATGAGCAGTTCTTC. As protein: CAISEGQGDYNEQFF. This chain uses TRBV10-3 with TRBJ2-1; 10 bases line up with TRBD1. V shed 2 bases and J 3 bases; nucleotides not matched to a gene: 1. CDR1 is ENHRY, CDR2 SYGVKD, per germline. The CDR3 extends over 15 amino acids.

The CDR3 DNA reads as TGTGCCAGCAGCCATTCCGGGGAGCTGTTTTTT. Amino acid sequence: CASSHSGELFF. The chain employs TRBV3-1 and TRBJ2-2; D not resolved. Trimming pared 3 bases from V and 6 bases from J, leaving 2 bases between. The CDR3 covers 11 residues. Germline CDR1 is LGHDT and CDR2 is YNNKEL (reference sequence).

This chain links TRBV2 with TRBJ1-5; no firm D call. Deletions cut 3 bases from V and 5 bases from J, with 8 bases between. This CDR3 spans 13 amino acids. Germline V lookup: CDR1 SNHLY, CDR2 FYNNEI. CDR3 protein: CASSDDGYQPQHF. CDR3 nucleotides: TGTGCCAGCAGTGATGACGGGTATCAGCCCCAGCATTTT. Using reference TRBV2 and TRBJ1-5 for the parts outside the CDR3, the full variable domain is EPEVTQTPSHQVTQMGQEVILRCVPISNHLYFYWYRQILGQKVEFLVSFYNNEISEKSEIFDDQFSVERPDGSNFTLKIRSTKLEDSAMYFCASSDDGYQPQHFGDGTRLSIL.